This T cell receptor beta chain was sequenced for a study of cytomegalovirus exposure and HLA in healthy donors. TCRdb's copy holds only in-frame clones and misses some; the assay was immunoSEQ multiplex PCR. The sample has hundreds of thousands of clones; less than 85% are singletons. There are 15 residues in the CDR3. V gave up 5 bases and J gave up 4 bases, with 18 bases separating them. Germline-derived CDR1 and CDR2 are SQVTM and ANQGSEA. This clonotype was sampled from a woman in her late teens or twenties in good health and CMV-seronegative. V and J are TRBV29-1 and TRBJ1-3, with a possible D match to TRBD1 (6 bases). The sample consisted of PBMCs. The CDR3 reads CSVRGAAELGNTIYF. The CDR3 DNA sequence: TGCAGCGTTCGGGGGGCCGCCGAGTTGGGAAACACCATATATTTT.